The 29 T cell receptor beta chains given below trace back to one sample, sequenced in a study of early T cells in non-severe SARS-CoV-2 infection (dated by TCRdb to about 2021). Library method: 5' RACE. Instrument on record: NextSeq 500. TCRdb reprocessing: public reads trimmed at Q25 with fastp, clones called with MiXCR, in-frame beta chains kept. CDR3 protein duplicates are merged, each entry listing the most common genes and DNA. The sample profile shows 32,000 or so distinct CDR3 sequences; about 6.2% of them were found once. Of the sample, 5% to 6.5% is held by the ten largest clones. The sequencing input was whole blood. These receptors all stem from an adult who was a healthcare worker with PCR-confirmed SARS-CoV-2 infection or an uninfected control (not recorded which).

Ten or more counts support this clonotype. The chain's CDR3 is CASSLHSSYEQYF. The DNA for the CDR3 is TGTGCCAGCAGTTTACATAGCTCCTACGAGCAGTACTTC. V and J are TRBV12-3 or TRBV12-4 and TRBJ2-7; D is uncertain. This CDR3 has 13 amino acids. V dropped 2 bases and J dropped 0 bases, with 5 bases sitting between them.

The chain links TRBV3-1 to TRBJ1-1; D gene ambiguous. V dropped 2 bases and J dropped 4 bases, with 8 bases sitting between them. The germline V gene has CDR1 LGHDT and CDR2 YNNKEL (reference sequence). The CDR3 runs 13 residues. The CDR3 region has the DNA TGTGCCAGCAGCCAACCCCCGAGCACTGAAGCTTTCTTT. Translation gives CASSQPPSTEAFF.

In this sample, this clonotype turned up many times. The chain is built from TRBV6-5 and TRBJ1-2; D unclear. Trimming shortened V by 8 bases and J by 4 bases, and 11 bases separated the two germline ends. The CDR3 sequence is 12 residues long. From germline, CDR1 is MNHEY and CDR2 SVGAGI. CDR3 sequence: CASGNTAYGYTF. CDR3 nucleotides: TGTGCCAGCGGGAATACCGCCTATGGCTACACCTTC.

This clonotype was seen repeatedly, ten times or more. This chain uses TRBV5-5 with TRBJ2-2, with D perhaps being TRBD1 or TRBD2 (5 bases each). Per germline, CDR1 SGHKS and CDR2 YYEKEE (reference sequence). With 3 bases removed from V and 7 bases from J, the gap between germline ends came to 13 bases. CDR3 length: 14 amino acids. CDR3 protein: CASSSSRGGGELFF. Written as DNA, the CDR3 is TGTGCCAGCAGCTCATCGAGGGGCGGCGGGGAGCTGTTTTTT.

The rearrangement uses TRBV7-6 and TRBJ2-1; TRBD2 agrees at 12 bases. Germline V gives CDR1 SGHVS, CDR2 FNYEAQ. Losses at the gene ends were 2 bases for V and 7 bases for J; bases not matched to a gene: 3. CDR3 length: 15 amino acids. CDR3 coding DNA: TGTGCCAGCAGCTTATCTAGCGGGAGGGGTAATGAGCAGTTCTTC. It codes for CASSLSSGRGNEQFF.

The chain has TRBV18 and TRBJ1-1, with D unclear. The germline gives CDR1 KGHSH, CDR2 LQKENI. V dropped 3 bases and J dropped 3 bases, with 20 bases sitting between them. The CDR3 totals 17 residues. Here the CDR3 DNA reads TGTGCCAGCTCACCCGTTCCAGGAGGAGGCTTCGACACTGAAGCTTTCTTT. Its translation: CASSPVPGGGFDTEAFF.

The gene calls are TRBV28 and TRBJ2-7; TRBD2 is a possible D gene (7 bases). V was pared by 8 bases and J by 0 bases, with 11 bases between. Per germline, CDR1 MDHEN and CDR2 SYDVKM. This CDR3 is 13 amino acids long. CDR3 sequence reads: CASGGASSYEQYF. The CDR3 DNA reads as TGTGCCAGCGGGGGGGCCAGCTCCTACGAGCAGTACTTC.

At least ten counts were recorded for this clonotype. The chain recombines TRBV7-8 with TRBJ2-2; 10 bases fit TRBD2. Germline V gives CDR1 SGHVS, CDR2 FQNEAQ. This CDR3 contains 15 residues. V shed 4 bases, J shed 1 base, and the junction held 0 bases outside the gene matches. CDR3 coding DNA: TGTGCCAGCAGCTGGACTAGCGGGAACACCGGGGAGCTGTTTTTT. Translating it yields CASSWTSGNTGELFF. The full variable domain, completed using reference TRBV7-8 and TRBJ2-2, is GAGVSQSPRYKVAKRGQDVALRCDPISGHVSLFWYQQALGQGPEFLTYFQNEAQLDKSGLPSDRFFAERPEGSVSTLKIQRTQQEDSAVYLCASSWTSGNTGELFFGEGSRLTVL.

In its sample, this clonotype was seen a few times. This chain links TRBV2 with TRBJ2-7, with D uncertain. Looked up from germline, CDR1 is SNHLY and CDR2 is FYNNEI. Trimming took off 5 bases at V and 3 bases at J, with 11 bases between the two ends. The CDR3 has 13 residues. The CDR3 here is CASSTTLLYEQYF. In nucleotides, the CDR3 is TGTGCCAGCAGTACTACGTTACTCTACGAGCAGTACTTC.

The sample holds a few counts of this clonotype. The V gene is TRBV7-2, the J gene TRBJ2-3; D is ambiguous. Germline CDR1 reads SGHTA; CDR2 reads FQGNSA. The CDR3 is made up of 13 amino acids. V shed 1 base and J shed 7 bases, with 9 bases lying between them. In DNA form, the CDR3 reads TGTGCCAGCAGCTTAGACGACGTAAATACGCAGTATTTT. This gives the protein CASSLDDVNTQYF. Filled out from reference TRBV7-2 and TRBJ2-3, the complete variable domain reads GAGVSQSPSNKVTEKGKDVELRCDPISGHTALYWYRQSLGQGLEFLIYFQGNSAPDKSGLPSDRFSAERTGGSVSTLTIQRTQQEDSAVYLCASSLDDVNTQYFGPGTRLTVL.

In its sample, this clonotype was seen many times. The chain links TRBV20-1 to TRBJ1-5; no clear D. Germline assignment: CDR1 DFQATT and CDR2 SNEGSKA (reference sequence). V dropped 6 bases and J dropped 0 bases, with 15 bases sitting between them. This CDR3 is 15 amino acids long. This CDR3 reads CSATTVRFSNQPQHF. The CDR3 DNA is TGCAGTGCCACGACGGTTCGTTTTAGCAATCAGCCCCAGCATTTT.

This clonotype appeared many times. In DNA, the CDR3 is TGTGCCAGCACCGAAGGGGCGGGAGCAGCCGGAGATACGCAGTATTTT. Its translation is CASTEGAGAAGDTQYF. This chain uses TRBV7-3 with TRBJ2-3; 7 bases line up with TRBD2. The CDR3 covers 16 residues. Germline CDR1 reads SGHTA; CDR2 reads FQGTGA. Germline trimming cut 7 bases from V and 5 bases from J; bases unmatched to any gene: 15. Together with reference TRBV7-3 and TRBJ2-3, the CDR3 gives the full variable domain: GAGVSQTPSNKVTEKGKYVELRCDPISGHTALYWYRQSLGQGPEFLIYFQGTGAADDSGLPNDRFFAVRPEGSVSTLKIQRTERGDSAVYLCASTEGAGAAGDTQYFGPGTRLTVL.

This clonotype is labeled medium-sized. The chain couples TRBV6-6 to TRBJ1-1; D not resolved. The CDR3 totals 13 residues. Trimming removed 4 bases at V and 1 base at J, with 7 bases between. CDR1 is MNHNY, CDR2 SVGAGI, per germline (reference sequence). Written as DNA, the CDR3 is TGTGCCAGCAGTTCACAAAGGAACACTGAAGCTTTCTTT. Amino acid sequence: CASSSQRNTEAFF.

This clonotype appeared many times. The DNA of the CDR3 is TGTGCCAGCAGGGGACTAGCGGGAGGTCACGAGCAGTACTTC. Residues: CASRGLAGGHEQYF. The chain joins TRBV2 to TRBJ2-7; 15 bases agree with TRBD2. Germline loops: CDR1 SNHLY, CDR2 FYNNEI. The CDR3 is 14 residues long. V lost 6 bases, J lost 5 bases, and 2 bases stayed unmatched. The full variable domain, its missing parts supplied by reference TRBV2 and TRBJ2-7, is EPEVTQTPSHQVTQMGQEVILRCVPISNHLYFYWYRQILGQKVEFLVSFYNNEISEKSEIFDDQFSVERPDGSNFTLKIRSTKLEDSAMYFCASRGLAGGHEQYFGPGTRLTVT.

This clonotype was picked up many times. The V call is TRBV28, the J call TRBJ2-5; 12 bases agree with TRBD2. The CDR3 totals 17 residues. Germline V gene sequence: CDR1 MDHEN, CDR2 SYDVKM. Germline trimming cut 6 bases from V and 1 base from J; bases unmatched to any gene: 9. This chain's CDR3 is CASSPAGLAGPQETQYF. DNA for the CDR3: TGTGCCAGCAGCCCCGCAGGACTAGCGGGACCCCAAGAGACCCAGTACTTC. Supplemented by reference TRBV28 and TRBJ2-5, the full variable domain reads DVKVTQSSRYLVKRTGEKVFLECVQDMDHENMFWYRQDPGLGLRLIYFSYDVKMKEKGDIPEGYSVSREKKERFSLILESASTNQTSMYLCASSPAGLAGPQETQYFGPGTRLLVL.

The chain joins TRBV9 to TRBJ2-3; either TRBD1 or TRBD2 may supply D (5 bases each). Germline lookup yields CDR1 SGDLS and CDR2 YYNGEE. The CDR3 totals 16 residues. V was shortened by 1 base and J by 4 bases, with 16 bases between the two germline ends. The CDR3 DNA is TGTGCCAGCAGCGTAAGAGGGGACGGGGTACCAGATACGCAGTATTTT. Its translation: CASSVRGDGVPDTQYF.

This clonotype was seen at least ten times. The chain combines TRBV20-1 with TRBJ1-5; D is unclear. The CDR3 consists of 10 residues. The germline V and J ends were trimmed by 6 bases and 5 bases, with 5 bases remaining between them. Germline V CDR1 and CDR2: DFQATT, SNEGSKA (reference sequence). DNA of the CDR3: TGCAGTGCCGGTTATCAGCCCCAGCATTTT. Its translation is CSAGYQPQHF.

This clonotype was recorded at least ten times. This chain uses TRBV5-1 with TRBJ2-3; 7 nucleotides match TRBD1. Per germline, CDR1 SGHRS and CDR2 YFSETQ. The CDR3 runs 14 residues. Germline trimming cut 3 bases from V and 4 bases from J; bases unmatched to any gene: 5. This chain's CDR3 is CASSSGGWADTQYF. In nucleotides, the CDR3 is TGCGCCAGCAGCTCAGGGGGTTGGGCAGATACGCAGTATTTT.

This clonotype was seen a handful of times. This chain joins TRBV7-8 and TRBJ2-7; TRBD2 matches 8 bases. CDR1 is SGHVS, CDR2 FQNEAQ, per germline. The CDR3 runs to 14 residues. Losses at the gene ends were 5 bases for V and 4 bases for J; bases not matched to a gene: 7. The CDR3 nucleotides are TGTGCCAGCAGCCCGGGACTAGGCGGATACGAGCAGTACTTC. Encoded protein: CASSPGLGGYEQYF. Using reference TRBV7-8 and TRBJ2-7 for the parts outside the CDR3, the full variable domain is GAGVSQSPRYKVAKRGQDVALRCDPISGHVSLFWYQQALGQGPEFLTYFQNEAQLDKSGLPSDRFFAERPEGSVSTLKIQRTQQEDSAVYLCASSPGLGGYEQYFGPGTRLTVT.

This clonotype appeared a few times. This chain connects TRBV2 to TRBJ2-7; TRBD1 might be the D (5 bases). Trimming removed 3 bases from V and 2 bases from J, with 11 bases in between. CDR1 SNHLY and CDR2 FYNNEI come from the germline V gene. The CDR3 has 14 residues. CDR3 sequence reads: CASSDRVLAYEQYF. In DNA, the CDR3 is TGTGCCAGCAGTGACAGGGTATTGGCCTACGAGCAGTACTTC.

A word on this clonotype: A much larger clone differs from this one at a single base, so this may be a read error. The chain has TRBV7-2 and TRBJ1-4, with D possibly being TRBD1 (5 bases). Trimming left V 2 bases short and J 10 bases short, with 11 bases between. The CDR3 runs 13 residues. Germline V gives CDR1 SGHTA, CDR2 FQGNSA. CDR3 in amino acids: CASSLPQDVKLFF. The CDR3 nucleotides are TGTGCCAGCAGCTTACCACAGGATGTAAAACTGTTTTTT. Full variable domain (rest looked up from reference TRBV7-2 and TRBJ1-4): GAGVSQSPSNKVTEKGKDVELRCDPISGHTALYWYRQSLGQGLEFLIYFQGNSAPDKSGLPSDRFSAERTGGSVSTLTIQRTQQEDSAVYLCASSLPQDVKLFFGSGTQLSVL.

This chain joins TRBV20-1 and TRBJ2-1; D not certain. The CDR3 runs to 12 residues. V shed 3 bases and J shed 8 bases, with 11 bases lying between them. Per germline, CDR1 DFQATT and CDR2 SNEGSKA (reference sequence). The CDR3 region is CSARSGLDEQFF. As DNA, the CDR3 is TGCAGTGCTAGGTCTGGTTTGGATGAGCAGTTCTTC.

This clonotype has at least ten counts. The rearrangement uses TRBV20-1 and TRBJ1-1; D is perhaps TRBD1 (6 bases). V dropped 1 base and J dropped 8 bases, with 8 bases sitting between them. The CDR3 loop spans 11 amino acids. CDR1 DFQATT and CDR2 SNEGSKA come from the germline V gene (reference sequence). The CDR3 nucleotides are TGCAGTGCTAGAGCAGGGGCAGAAGCTTTCTTT. Translated, it gives CSARAGAEAFF.

The J gene is TRBJ1-5, the V gene TRBV27; TRBD1 matches at 12 bases. Germline-derived CDR1 and CDR2 are MNHEY and SMNVEV (reference sequence). V lost 0 bases and J lost 5; bases outside the gene matches: 2. CDR3 length: 16 residues. The CDR3 loop is CASSLSGTGGYQPQHF. The CDR3 DNA reads TGTGCCAGCAGTTTATCCGGGACAGGGGGCTATCAGCCCCAGCATTTT.

This clonotype appeared a few times. The gene calls are TRBV11-3 and TRBJ2-2, with D unclear. Germline CDR1 and CDR2: SGHNT and YENEEA. The CDR3 runs to 11 residues. V lost 4 bases to trimming and J lost 8 bases, with 5 bases between them. The CDR3 nucleotides read TGTGCCAGCAGCTCTGCTGGGGAGCTGTTTTTT. This translates into CASSSAGELFF.

This clonotype came up a few times. V is TRBV12-3 or TRBV12-4 and J is TRBJ1-2, with 9 bases that match TRBD1. There are 14 residues in the CDR3. The V segment lost 6 bases and the J segment 4 bases; nucleotides outside the gene matches: 6. CDR3 in DNA: TGTGCCAGCAGAAGGACAGGGGCGGGCTATGGCTACACCTTC. Protein sequence: CASRRTGAGYGYTF.

This clonotype was observed a handful of times. The chain uses TRBV18 and TRBJ1-1, with D perhaps matching TRBD1 (5 bases). Germline CDR1 reads KGHSH; CDR2 reads LQKENI. The CDR3 consists of 16 residues. Trimming took off 0 bases at V and 1 base at J, with 12 bases between the two ends. CDR3 nucleotides: TGTGCCAGCTCACCACCTCAGGGCTGGGGGAACACTGAAGCTTTCTTT. This codes for CASSPPQGWGNTEAFF.

The chain couples TRBV12-3 or TRBV12-4 to TRBJ2-1; perhaps TRBD2 as D (6 bases). The CDR3 runs 14 residues. V lost 0 bases and J 5 bases, leaving 8 bases between the germline ends. CDR3 region: CASSLAGGHNEQFF. CDR3 DNA: TGTGCCAGCAGTTTAGCGGGAGGCCACAATGAGCAGTTCTTC.

In this sample, this clonotype turned up many times. CDR3 in amino acids: CASSLGTGTEAFF. The CDR3 nucleotides read TGTGCCAGCAGTTTGGGGACAGGGACCGAAGCTTTCTTT. This chain connects TRBV28 to TRBJ1-1, with TRBD1 matching over 9 bases. The CDR3 is 13 amino acids. Germline V lookup: CDR1 MDHEN, CDR2 SYDVKM. The junction had 4 bases not matched to a gene; V was cut back by 3 bases and J by 8 bases.